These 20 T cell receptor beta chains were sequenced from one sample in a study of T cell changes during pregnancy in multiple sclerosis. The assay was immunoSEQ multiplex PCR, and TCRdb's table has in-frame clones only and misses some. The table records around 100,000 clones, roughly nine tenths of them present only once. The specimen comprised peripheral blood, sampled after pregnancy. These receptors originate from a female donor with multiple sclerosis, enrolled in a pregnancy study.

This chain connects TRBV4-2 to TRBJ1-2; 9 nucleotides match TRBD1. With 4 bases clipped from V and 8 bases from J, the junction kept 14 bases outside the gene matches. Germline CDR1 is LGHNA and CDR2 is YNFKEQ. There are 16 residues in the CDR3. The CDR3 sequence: CASSPRGQGLPGGYTF. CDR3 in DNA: TGTGCCAGCAGCCCCCGGGGACAGGGCCTTCCGGGGGGCTACACCTTC.

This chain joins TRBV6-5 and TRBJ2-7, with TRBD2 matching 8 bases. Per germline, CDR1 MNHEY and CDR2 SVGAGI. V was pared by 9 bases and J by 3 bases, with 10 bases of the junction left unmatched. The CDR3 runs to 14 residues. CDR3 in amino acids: CASALGAGGYEQYF. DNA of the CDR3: TGTGCCAGTGCTCTGGGGGCGGGAGGCTACGAGCAGTACTTC.

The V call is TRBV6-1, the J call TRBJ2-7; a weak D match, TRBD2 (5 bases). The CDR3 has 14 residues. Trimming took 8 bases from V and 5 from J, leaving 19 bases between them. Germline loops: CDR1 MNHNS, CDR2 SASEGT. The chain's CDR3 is CASLQNPGIHEQYF. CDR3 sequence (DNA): TGTGCCAGCCTCCAAAACCCCGGGATCCACGAGCAGTACTTC.

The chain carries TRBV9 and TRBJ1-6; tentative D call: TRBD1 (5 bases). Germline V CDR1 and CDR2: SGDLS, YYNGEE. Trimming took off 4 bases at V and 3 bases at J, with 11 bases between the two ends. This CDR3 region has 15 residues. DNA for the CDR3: TGTGCCAGCAGCTATGACAGCTTCTATAATTCACCCCTCCACTTT. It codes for CASSYDSFYNSPLHF.

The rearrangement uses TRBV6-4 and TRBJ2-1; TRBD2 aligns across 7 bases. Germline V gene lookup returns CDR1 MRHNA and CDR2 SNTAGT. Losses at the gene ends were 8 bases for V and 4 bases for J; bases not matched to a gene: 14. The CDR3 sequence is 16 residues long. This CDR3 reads CASSKWEGRGYNEQFF. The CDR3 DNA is TGTGCCAGCTCCAAGTGGGAGGGTCGAGGGTACAATGAGCAGTTCTTC.

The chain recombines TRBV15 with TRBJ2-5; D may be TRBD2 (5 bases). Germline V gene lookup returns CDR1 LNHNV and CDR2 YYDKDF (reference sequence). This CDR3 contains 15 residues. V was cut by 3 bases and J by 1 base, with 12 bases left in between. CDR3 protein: CATSRVLAFQETQYF. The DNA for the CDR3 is TGTGCCACCAGCAGGGTGCTAGCTTTCCAAGAGACCCAGTACTTC.

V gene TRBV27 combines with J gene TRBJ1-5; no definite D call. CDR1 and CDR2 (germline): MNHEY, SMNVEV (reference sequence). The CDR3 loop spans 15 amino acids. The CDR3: CGTGIGGRGNQPQHF. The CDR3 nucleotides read TGTGGAACGGGAATTGGTGGAAGGGGCAATCAGCCCCAGCATTTT.

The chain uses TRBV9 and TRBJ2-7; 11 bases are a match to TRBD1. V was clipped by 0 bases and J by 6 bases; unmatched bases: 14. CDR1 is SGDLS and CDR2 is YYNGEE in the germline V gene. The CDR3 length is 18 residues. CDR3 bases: TGTGCCAGCAGCGTAGCTACGGGGAAGGGACAGGGGGACTCCGAGCAGTACTTC. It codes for CASSVATGKGQGDSEQYF.

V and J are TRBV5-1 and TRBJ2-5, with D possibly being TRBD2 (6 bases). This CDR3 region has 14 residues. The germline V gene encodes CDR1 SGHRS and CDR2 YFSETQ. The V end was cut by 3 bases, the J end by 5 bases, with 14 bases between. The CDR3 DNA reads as TGCGCCAGCAGCTACGGGACGGAGGGGGAGACCCAGTACTTC. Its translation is CASSYGTEGETQYF.

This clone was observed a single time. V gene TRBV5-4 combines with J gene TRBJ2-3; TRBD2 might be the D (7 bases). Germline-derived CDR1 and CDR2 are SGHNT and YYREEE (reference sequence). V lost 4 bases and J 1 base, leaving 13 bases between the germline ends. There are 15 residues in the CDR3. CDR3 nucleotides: TGTGCCAGCAGCGGGACGCGGGGGCGCACAGATACGCAGTATTTT. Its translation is CASSGTRGRTDTQYF.

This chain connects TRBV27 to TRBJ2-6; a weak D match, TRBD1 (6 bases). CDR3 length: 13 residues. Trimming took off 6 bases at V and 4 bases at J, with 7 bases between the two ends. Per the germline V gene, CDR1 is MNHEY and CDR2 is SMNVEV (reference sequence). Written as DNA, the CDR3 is TGTGCCAGCAGGGGGACAGGGGCCAACGTCCTGACTTTC. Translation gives CASRGTGANVLTF.

The CDR3 is CAISEGVTPGSYGYTF. CDR3 nucleotides: TGTGCCATCAGTGAAGGCGTCACTCCCGGGAGCTATGGCTACACCTTC. The V gene is TRBV10-3, the J gene TRBJ1-2; D remains ambiguous. This CDR3 region has 16 residues. Germline V lookup: CDR1 ENHRY, CDR2 SYGVKD. Trimming cost V 3 bases and J 4 bases, with 18 bases left between them.

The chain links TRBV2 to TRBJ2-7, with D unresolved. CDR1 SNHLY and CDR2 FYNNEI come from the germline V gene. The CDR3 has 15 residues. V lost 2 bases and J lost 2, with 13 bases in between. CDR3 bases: TGTGCCAGCAGTGAAAATCAGGCCGCCGCCTACGAGCAGTACTTC. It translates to CASSENQAAAYEQYF.

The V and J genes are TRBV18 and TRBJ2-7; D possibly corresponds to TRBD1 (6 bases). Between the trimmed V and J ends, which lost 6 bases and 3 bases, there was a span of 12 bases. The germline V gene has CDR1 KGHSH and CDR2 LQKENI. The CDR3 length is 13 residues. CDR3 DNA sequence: TGTGCCAGCTCGCAAACAGGGTTCTACGAGCAGTACTTC. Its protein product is CASSQTGFYEQYF. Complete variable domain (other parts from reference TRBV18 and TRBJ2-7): NAGVMQNPRHLVRRRGQEARLRCSPMKGHSHVYWYRQLPEEGLKFMVYLQKENIIDESGMPKERFSAEFPKEGPSILRIQQVVRGDSAAYFCASSQTGFYEQYFGPGTRLTVT.

Here the CDR3 reads CASGQVGNEQFF. The CDR3 region has the DNA TGTGCCAGCGGCCAGGTTGGCAATGAGCAGTTCTTC. This chain joins TRBV5-4 and TRBJ2-1, with no clear D. V lost 7 bases and J lost 6, with 11 bases in between. Germline V gene data show CDR1 as SGHNT and CDR2 as YYREEE (reference sequence). The CDR3 sequence is 12 residues long.

The CDR3 protein is CASSQEGTAPNTGELFF. In DNA, the CDR3 is TGTGCCAGCAGCCAAGAAGGAACAGCACCGAACACCGGGGAGCTGTTTTTT. The rearrangement joins TRBV4-2 to TRBJ2-2; the D is unclear. The CDR3 covers 17 residues. V lost 0 bases and J lost 0, with 11 bases in between. Per the germline V gene, CDR1 is LGHNA and CDR2 is YNFKEQ.

For the CDR3, the DNA is TGTGCCAGCAGCTTGGGGACTAGCGGGATGTTTGCGGATACGCAGTATTTT. It yields the protein CASSLGTSGMFADTQYF. The gene calls are TRBV5-5 and TRBJ2-3, with TRBD2 identical over 12 bases. From germline, CDR1 is SGHKS and CDR2 YYEKEE (reference sequence). Trimming cost V 0 bases and J 6 bases; bases outside gene matches: 8. The CDR3 is made up of 17 amino acids.

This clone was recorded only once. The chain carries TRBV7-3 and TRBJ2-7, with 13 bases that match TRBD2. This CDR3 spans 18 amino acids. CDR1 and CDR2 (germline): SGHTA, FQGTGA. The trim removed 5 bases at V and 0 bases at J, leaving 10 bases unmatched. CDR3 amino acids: CASSPPGLAGLDSYEQYF. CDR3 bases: TGTGCCAGCAGCCCCCCGGGACTAGCGGGACTCGACTCCTACGAGCAGTACTTC. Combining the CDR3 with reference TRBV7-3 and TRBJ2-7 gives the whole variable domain GAGVSQTPSNKVTEKGKYVELRCDPISGHTALYWYRQSLGQGPEFLIYFQGTGAADDSGLPNDRFFAVRPEGSVSTLKIQRTERGDSAVYLCASSPPGLAGLDSYEQYFGPGTRLTVT.

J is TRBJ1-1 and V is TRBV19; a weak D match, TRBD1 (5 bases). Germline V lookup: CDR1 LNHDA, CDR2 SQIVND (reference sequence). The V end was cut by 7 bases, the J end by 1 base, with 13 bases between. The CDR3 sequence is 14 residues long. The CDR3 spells CASTFQGRNTEAFF. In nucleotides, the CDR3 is TGTGCCAGTACCTTTCAGGGAAGGAACACTGAAGCTTTCTTT.

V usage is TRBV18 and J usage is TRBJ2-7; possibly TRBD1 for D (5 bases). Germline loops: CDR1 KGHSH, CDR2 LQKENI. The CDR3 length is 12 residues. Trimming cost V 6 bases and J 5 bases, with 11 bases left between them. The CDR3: CASSQGFHEQYF. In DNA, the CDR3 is TGTGCCAGCTCCCAGGGTTTCCACGAGCAGTACTTC.